The 3 T cell receptor beta chains in this list originate from one sample, sequenced in a study of blood T cell repertoires in COVID-19. The data were produced by immunoSEQ multiplex PCR, yet TCRdb's version contains in-frame clones alone and is incomplete. The profile shows hundreds of thousands of clones, 80% to 90% of them singletons. Material: peripheral blood. These receptors were taken from a woman in her seventies with COVID-19, enrolled during active disease.

This clone was detected only once. This sequence joins TRBV3-1 (or the pseudogene TRBV3-2) and TRBJ1-1; tentative D call: TRBD1 (5 bases). Germline V gene lookup returns CDR1 LGHDT and CDR2 YNNKEL (reference sequence). The V end was cut by 1 base, the J end by 4 bases, with 7 bases between. CDR3 length: 13 residues. The CDR3 nucleotides are TGTGCCAGCAGCCAAGTGGGGGGCACTGAAGCTTTCTTT. This translates into CASSQVGGTEAFF.

The table lists this clone with a few counts. This sequence joins TRBV6-1 and TRBJ1-3, with D possibly being TRBD1 (5 bases). Trimming stripped 3 bases from V and 3 bases from J, with 15 bases between. Looked up from germline, CDR1 is MNHNS and CDR2 is SASEGT. CDR3 length: 16 residues. The CDR3 nucleotides read TGTGCCAGCAGTGAGGGGCTGTCTCATAATGGAAACACCATATATTTT. Its protein is CASSEGLSHNGNTIYF.

The rearrangement links TRBV3-1 (or the pseudogene TRBV3-2) to TRBJ2-7; 8 bases agree with TRBD1. J was trimmed by 6 bases and V by 6 bases; bases with no gene match: 4. Germline V gives CDR1 LGHDT, CDR2 YNNKEL (reference sequence). This CDR3 has 12 amino acids. The CDR3 spells CASSRTGIEQYF. CDR3 nucleotide sequence: TGTGCCAGCAGTCGGACAGGGATCGAGCAGTACTTC.